These T cell receptor beta chains were read from a single sample in a study of T cell responses to AZD1222 COVID-19 vaccine. Assay: immunoSEQ multiplex PCR; the TCRdb copy retains only in-frame clones and omits some. This table has about 180,000 clones, 80% to 95% appearing once. Sequencing was performed on peripheral blood, taken 28 days after the second dose of the MenACWY control vaccine. The receptor source for this set is an adult who received the MenACWY meningococcal vaccine as a control. The CDR3 runs from the conserved cysteine through the conserved F or W. Each record gives: clone size, J gene, V gene, D gene, CDR3 length, CDR3 protein, CDR3 DNA. D genes are given only for firm matches. Only some rows state a clone size, as once, few, many or a class for expanded clones.

NA TRBJ1-6 TRBV7-2 NA 14 CASSLGGYNSPLHF TGTGCCAGCAGCTTAGGGGGGTACAATTCACCCCTCCACTTT
NA TRBJ2-3 TRBV9 NA 17 CASSVDQPGLGTDTQYF TGTGCCAGCAGCGTGGACCAACCGGGTCTAGGCACAGATACGCAGTATTTT
NA TRBJ2-7 TRBV6-5 NA 13 CASSYYKTGEQYF TGTGCCAGCAGCTACTACAAGACAGGAGAGCAGTACTTC
NA TRBJ1-6 TRBV28 NA 12 CASSFGVSPLHF TGTGCCAGCAGTTTCGGGGTCTCACCCCTCCACTTT
NA TRBJ1-3 TRBV5-5 NA 18 CASSLGSVGTTSGNTIYF TGTGCCAGCAGCTTGGGTTCTGTCGGGACAACCTCTGGAAACACCATATATTTT
once TRBJ1-2 TRBV5-1 NA 13 CASSPGDDYGYTF TGCGCCAGCAGCCCGGGGGATGACTATGGCTACACCTTC
once TRBJ1-1 TRBV2 NA 13 CASRQGGWTEAFF TGTGCCAGCAGGCAGGGTGGATGGACTGAAGCTTTCTTT
NA TRBJ2-1 TRBV30 NA 13 CAWSAQAYNEQFF TGTGCCTGGAGTGCTCAGGCCTACAATGAGCAGTTCTTC
NA TRBJ2-7 TRBV2 NA 13 CASSGILLYEQYF TGTGCCAGCAGTGGCATACTTCTCTACGAGCAGTACTTC
NA TRBJ2-3 TRBV2 NA 14 CASSERGVPDTQYF TGTGCCAGCAGTGAGAGGGGGGTTCCAGATACGCAGTATTTT
NA TRBJ1-3 TRBV29-1 NA 13 CSVETDSGNTIYF TGCAGCGTGGAGACAGACTCTGGAAACACCATATATTTT
NA TRBJ2-7 TRBV5-8 NA 15 CASSLAGLGVYEQYF TGTGCCAGCAGCTTGGCTGGATTGGGTGTCTACGAGCAGTACTTC
NA TRBJ1-5 TRBV7-3 NA 13 CASSLKVGQPQHF TGTGCCAGCAGCTTAAAGGTGGGTCAGCCCCAGCATTTT
NA TRBJ1-4 TRBV28 TRBD1 13 CASSLRDREKLFF TGTGCCAGCAGTTTAAGGGACAGGGAAAAACTGTTTTTT
NA TRBJ1-4 TRBV19 TRBD1 15 CAWTLNRDRPEKLFF TGTGCCTGGACCCTGAACCGGGACAGACCTGAAAAACTGTTTTTT
NA TRBJ1-3 TRBV7-8 NA 15 CASSSGTLSGNTIYF TGTGCCAGCAGCTCCGGGACCCTCTCTGGAAACACCATATATTTT
NA TRBJ1-1 TRBV7-9 NA 14 CASSLLGMATEAFF TGTGCCAGCAGCTTACTGGGTATGGCCACTGAAGCTTTCTTT
NA TRBJ2-7 TRBV5-5 NA 13 CASSFSKVFEQYF TGTGCCAGCAGCTTTTCAAAGGTCTTCGAGCAGTACTTC
NA TRBJ1-1 TRBV30 NA 13 CAWSRWRDTEAFF TGTGCCTGGAGCCGATGGAGGGACACTGAAGCTTTCTTT
NA TRBJ2-7 TRBV28 TRBD1 14 CASTLGQGFLEQYF TGTGCCAGCACCCTGGGACAGGGTTTTTTGGAGCAGTACTTC
NA TRBJ1-5 TRBV6-2/TRBV6-3 TRBD1 14 CASSGTGMSQPQHF TGTGCCAGCAGTGGGACAGGGATGAGTCAGCCCCAGCATTTT
NA TRBJ1-2 TRBV7-2 NA 14 CASSRTGTPKGYTF TGTGCCAGCAGCCGTACCGGGACACCTAAGGGCTACACCTTC
NA TRBJ2-5 TRBV20-1 NA 12 CSASGKQETQYF TGCAGTGCTAGTGGCAAACAAGAGACCCAGTACTTC
NA TRBJ2-7 TRBV7-9 TRBD2 17 CASSPRGGRVRFYEQYF TGTGCCAGCAGCCCTCGGGGGGGCAGGGTGAGATTCTACGAGCAGTACTTC
NA TRBJ1-4 TRBV2 NA 15 CASSELPVPNEKLFF TGTGCCAGCAGTGAACTTCCCGTTCCTAATGAAAAACTGTTTTTT
NA TRBJ1-5 TRBV6-1 TRBD1 16 CASSEVAGGGSQPQHF TGTGCCAGCAGTGAAGTCGCAGGGGGAGGGAGTCAGCCCCAGCATTTT
NA TRBJ1-2 TRBV9 NA 14 CASSVAGTNYGYTF TGTGCCAGCAGCGTAGCAGGGACCAACTATGGCTACACCTTC
NA TRBJ1-4 TRBV25-1 NA 15 CASSGNKATNEKLFF TGTGCCAGCAGTGGCAACAAGGCAACTAATGAAAAACTGTTTTTT
NA TRBJ2-1 TRBV4-3 NA 16 CASSQELATQGDEQFF TGCGCCAGCAGCCAGGAACTAGCAACCCAGGGCGATGAGCAGTTCTTC
NA TRBJ2-5 TRBV2 TRBD1 13 CASGWDRDETQYF TGTGCCAGCGGTTGGGACAGGGACGAGACCCAGTACTTC
NA TRBJ2-5 TRBV6-5 NA 13 CASSYGVGETQYF TGTGCCAGCAGTTATGGAGTAGGGGAGACCCAGTACTTC
NA TRBJ1-1 TRBV4-3 NA 16 CASSQEAGGARTEAFF TGCGCCAGCAGCCAAGAGGCCGGGGGGGCGAGAACTGAAGCTTTCTTT
NA TRBJ2-2 TRBV11-2 TRBD1 14 CASSFGTGTGELFF TGTGCCAGCAGCTTTGGGACAGGCACCGGGGAGCTGTTTTTT
NA TRBJ1-3 TRBV10-1 NA 14 CASSEGRAGNTIYF TGCGCCAGCAGTGAAGGCAGGGCTGGAAACACCATATATTTT
NA TRBJ2-1 TRBV19 TRBD2 16 CASSTLAGATYNEQFF TGTGCCAGTAGTACCTTAGCGGGGGCAACCTACAATGAGCAGTTCTTC
NA TRBJ1-4 TRBV2 TRBD1 10 CASSPRQGSF TGTGCCAGCAGCCCAAGACAGGGATCTTTT
NA TRBJ2-2 TRBV7-6 TRBD2 14 CASSGLAGTGELFF TGTGCCAGCAGCGGCCTAGCGGGAACCGGGGAGCTGTTTTTT
once TRBJ1-1 TRBV7-3 NA 13 CASSFATNTEAFF TGTGCCAGCAGCTTCGCGACCAACACTGAAGCTTTCTTT
NA TRBJ1-4 TRBV5-8 TRBD1 17 CASSPRTGGFSNEKLFF TGTGCCAGCAGCCCACGGACAGGGGGTTTTTCTAATGAAAAACTGTTTTTT
NA TRBJ1-5 TRBV19 NA 15 CASRVTLLSNQPQHF TGTGCCAGTAGGGTGACCCTCCTTAGCAATCAGCCCCAGCATTTT